These 30 T cell receptor beta chains share one sample of origin, sequenced in a study of T cell responses to AZD1222 COVID-19 vaccine. The table came from immunoSEQ multiplex PCR; TCRdb's copy has only in-frame clones and leaves some out. This sample has some 180,000 clones; about 89% occur once, and the top ten carry less than 2%. This sample comprised peripheral blood, obtained 28 days after the second AZD1222 dose. The receptors were sampled from an adult who received the AZD1222 COVID-19 vaccine.

This clone was observed a few times. This chain links TRBV12-3 or TRBV12-4 with TRBJ2-1; D is possibly TRBD1 or TRBD2 (5 bases each). CDR3 size: 13 residues. Trimming cost V 5 bases and J 10 bases, with 15 bases left between them. CDR3 nucleotides: TGTGCCAGCAGTCCGGGGCGCAAGGGGGAGCAGTTCTTC. It yields the protein CASSPGRKGEQFF.

J is TRBJ1-1 and V is TRBV5-1, with D possibly matching TRBD1 (5 bases). Per germline, CDR1 SGHRS and CDR2 YFSETQ. CDR3 length: 14 residues. V was trimmed by 3 bases and J by 7 bases, leaving 16 bases between them. The CDR3 sequence: CASSSQGGRVEAFF. The DNA of the CDR3 is TGCGCCAGCAGCTCTCAGGGAGGGCGCGTTGAAGCTTTCTTT. Variable domain in full (rest from reference TRBV5-1 and TRBJ1-1): KAGVTQTPRYLIKTRGQQVTLSCSPISGHRSVSWYQQTPGQGLQFLFEYFSETQRNKGNFPGRFSGRQFSNSRSEMNVSTLELGDSALYLCASSSQGGRVEAFFGQGTRLTVV.

The chain has TRBV6-6 and TRBJ1-2; 9 bases map to TRBD1. The germline V gene has CDR1 MNHNY and CDR2 SVGAGI (reference sequence). Germline trimming cut 6 bases from V and 4 bases from J; bases unmatched to any gene: 9. The CDR3 runs to 15 residues. This CDR3 reads CASRTTTTGGYGYTF. The CDR3 bases are TGTGCCAGCAGAACTACTACGACAGGGGGCTATGGCTACACCTTC.

This clone turned up a few times. V gene TRBV20-1 combines with J gene TRBJ1-2; D may be TRBD1 (6 bases). V was clipped by 3 bases and J by 4 bases, with 15 bases between them. There are 14 residues in the CDR3. CDR1 DFQATT and CDR2 SNEGSKA come from the germline V gene (reference sequence). DNA for the CDR3: TGCAGTGCTAGTGGGGGGGGACACCTCTATGGCTACACCTTC. Translated, it gives CSASGGGHLYGYTF.

The chain uses TRBV18 and TRBJ2-1; the D is unclear. V was shortened by 3 bases and J by 7 bases, with 4 bases between the two germline ends. In germline, CDR1 is KGHSH, CDR2 LQKENI. The CDR3 totals 11 residues. This chain's CDR3 is CASSPGNEQFF. For the CDR3, the DNA is TGTGCCAGCTCACCCGGGAATGAGCAGTTCTTC.

The V gene is TRBV27, the J gene TRBJ2-7, with 11 bases fitting TRBD2. With V trimmed by 5 bases and J by 1 base, 4 bases remained unmatched. The germline V gene encodes CDR1 MNHEY and CDR2 SMNVEV (reference sequence). The CDR3 is made up of 15 amino acids. The CDR3 reads CASSITSGGSYEQYF. As DNA, the CDR3 is TGTGCCAGCAGTATCACTAGCGGGGGTTCCTACGAGCAGTACTTC.

A note on this clone: The same CDR3 also results from other DNA sequences found in this sample. The chain carries TRBV3-1 (or the pseudogene TRBV3-2) and TRBJ2-1; TRBD2 matches at 13 bases. There are 16 residues in the CDR3. Germline V gene sequence: CDR1 LGHDT, CDR2 YNNKEL (reference sequence). J lost 3 bases, V lost 1 base, and 0 bases had no gene match. This chain's CDR3 is CASSQGLAGGYNEQFF. CDR3 coding DNA: TGTGCCAGCAGCCAAGGACTAGCGGGGGGCTACAATGAGCAGTTCTTC.

This chain connects TRBV6-5 to TRBJ1-2, with D maybe TRBD1 (6 bases). V was trimmed by 4 bases and J by 4 bases, leaving 10 bases between them. Germline CDR1 and CDR2: MNHEY and SVGAGI. There are 13 residues in the CDR3. The CDR3 protein is CASSSGVGYGYTF. CDR3 bases: TGTGCCAGCAGTTCAGGGGTGGGCTATGGCTACACCTTC.

This chain uses TRBV5-1 with TRBJ2-3; D is possibly TRBD2 (6 bases). CDR1 SGHRS and CDR2 YFSETQ come from the germline V gene. Trimming took 7 bases from V and 4 from J, leaving 7 bases between them. CDR3 length: 11 residues. Written as DNA, the CDR3 is TGCGCCAGCCGGGAGTCAGATACGCAGTATTTT. Its translation: CASRESDTQYF.

The rearrangement links TRBV10-1 to TRBJ2-3, with unresolved D. Germline CDR1 is WNHNN and CDR2 is SYGVQD (reference sequence). The CDR3 contains 16 residues. The germline V and J ends were trimmed by 2 bases and 0 bases, with 12 bases remaining between them. Here the CDR3 reads CASSEDGRTSTDTQYF. The CDR3 coding sequence is TGCGCCAGCAGTGAGGATGGGCGAACTAGCACAGATACGCAGTATTTT.

The rearrangement joins TRBV6-2 or TRBV6-3 to TRBJ1-1, with a possible D match to TRBD1 (6 bases). The length of the CDR3 is 16 residues. Per the germline V gene, CDR1 is MNHEY and CDR2 is SVGEGT. V was cut by 2 bases and J by 4 bases, with 17 bases left in between. The CDR3 nucleotides are TGTGCCAGCAGTTACCCTTCGGGTCGGGGGGCCACTGAAGCTTTCTTT. This gives the protein CASSYPSGRGATEAFF.

The CDR3 region has the DNA TGTGCCAGCAGTGGCTCTAGCGGGGCAGACTACGAGCAGTACTTC. It specifies CASSGSSGADYEQYF. This chain connects TRBV6-2 or TRBV6-3 to TRBJ2-7; 9 bases line up with TRBD2. Germline V gives CDR1 MNHEY, CDR2 SVGEGT. There are 15 residues in the CDR3. Trimming took 5 bases from V and 3 from J; bases not matched to a gene: 8.

The rearrangement links TRBV6-5 to TRBJ2-7; possibly TRBD2 for D (6 bases). CDR1 is MNHEY, CDR2 SVGAGI, per germline. The CDR3 extends over 13 amino acids. Trimming cost V 7 bases and J 3 bases, with 13 bases left between them. The CDR3 DNA reads as TGTGCCAGCACCGTAGCGGACGGCTACGAGCAGTACTTC. It is translated as CASTVADGYEQYF.

V gene TRBV18 combines with J gene TRBJ1-1, with D possibly being TRBD1 (6 bases). This CDR3 region has 14 residues. Germline V gene data show CDR1 as KGHSH and CDR2 as LQKENI. V lost 6 bases, J lost 0 bases, and 11 bases lay in between. The CDR3 DNA reads TGTGCCAGCTCCTCAGACAGGTTGAACACTGAAGCTTTCTTT. The encoded protein is CASSSDRLNTEAFF.

The count of this clone is one. The rearrangement joins TRBV5-1 to TRBJ2-7, with TRBD1 matching over 9 bases. The germline V gene has CDR1 SGHRS and CDR2 YFSETQ. This CDR3 region has 16 residues. Unmatched junction bases numbered 7, after V lost 0 bases and J lost 3 bases. As DNA, the CDR3 is TGCGCCAGCAGCTTGGCCCCTCGGACAGGGGACTACGAGCAGTACTTC. Amino acid sequence: CASSLAPRTGDYEQYF.

To note about this clone: Other DNA sequences in this sample translate to the same CDR3. The chain employs TRBV10-3 and TRBJ2-7; unclear D gene. Trimming left V 3 bases short and J 0 bases short, with 3 bases between. The CDR3 spans 12 residues. Germline V gene data show CDR1 as ENHRY and CDR2 as SYGVKD. The DNA of the CDR3 is TGTGCCATCAGTGACACCTCCTACGAGCAGTACTTC. Translated: CAISDTSYEQYF.

The rearrangement uses TRBV3-1 (or the pseudogene TRBV3-2) and TRBJ1-2; a possible D gene is TRBD1 (6 bases). V was pared by 1 base and J by 4 bases, with 13 bases between. In germline, CDR1 is LGHDT, CDR2 YNNKEL (reference sequence). The CDR3 totals 15 residues. CDR3 in amino acids: CASSQGRGAVYGYTF. CDR3 bases: TGTGCCAGCAGCCAAGGGAGGGGGGCAGTCTATGGCTACACCTTC.

This chain's CDR3 is CASSPRQGSSLHF. CDR3 in DNA: TGTGCCAGCAGCCCTAGACAGGGATCTTCCCTCCACTTT. V is TRBV7-6 and J is TRBJ1-6; 7 positions agree with TRBD1. The CDR3 spans 13 residues. Per germline, CDR1 SGHVS and CDR2 FNYEAQ. The V gene end was trimmed by 5 bases and the J gene end by 14 bases; junction bases not matched to a gene: 9.

About this clone itself: A read error may account for a junction end that differs from germline. V gene TRBV7-7 combines with J gene TRBJ2-7; the match to TRBD2 covers 10 bases. Germline lookup yields CDR1 SSHAT and CDR2 FNYEAQ (reference sequence). The CDR3 spans 14 residues. Here the CDR3 DNA reads TGTGCTAGCAGCTTAGGGGGACTAGCGTCCGAGCAGTACTTC. This sequence encodes CASSLGGLASEQYF.

The CDR3 DNA is TGTGCCAGCAGCGTAGGCCTAGGTGAAAAACTGTTTTTT. This gives the protein CASSVGLGEKLFF. The rearrangement links TRBV9 to TRBJ1-4; D remains ambiguous. V was trimmed by 0 bases and J by 7 bases, leaving 7 bases between them. CDR1 and CDR2 (germline): SGDLS, YYNGEE. The CDR3 length is 13 residues.

The CDR3 coding sequence is TGTGCCAGCAGGAGGGGAGGGGGGGCAGAAGCTTTCTTT. This sequence encodes CASRRGGGAEAFF. This chain joins TRBV25-1 and TRBJ1-1; D may be TRBD1 (6 bases). Deletions cut 6 bases from V and 8 bases from J, with 16 bases between. The CDR3 runs 13 residues. Germline values: CDR1 MGHDK, CDR2 SYGVNS. The full variable domain, with the rest looked up from reference TRBV25-1 and TRBJ1-1, is EADIYQTPRYLVIGTGKKITLECSQTMGHDKMYWYQQDPGMELHLIHYSYGVNSTEKGDLSSESTVSRIRTEHFPLTLESARPSHTSQYLCASRRGGGAEAFFGQGTRLTVV.

This chain links TRBV2 with TRBJ2-3; possible D gene TRBD2, 6 bases. Trimming shortened V by 5 bases and J by 0 bases, and 12 bases separated the two germline ends. This CDR3 comprises 15 residues. Germline V gene data show CDR1 as SNHLY and CDR2 as FYNNEI. CDR3 sequence: CASSRDSSSTDTQYF. CDR3 DNA: TGTGCCAGCAGTCGGGACTCCTCTAGCACAGATACGCAGTATTTT.

The V and J genes are TRBV6-5 and TRBJ1-4, with TRBD1 matching 8 bases. The germline V gene has CDR1 MNHEY and CDR2 SVGAGI. V lost 6 bases, J lost 5 bases, and 8 bases stayed unmatched. CDR3 length: 15 amino acids. CDR3 coding DNA: TGTGCCAGCAGGGGATTCAGGGGGCAAAATGAAAAACTGTTTTTT. Its translation: CASRGFRGQNEKLFF.

In this sample, this clone turned up once. The V and J genes are TRBV14 and TRBJ2-5; a possible D gene is TRBD1 (6 bases). CDR3 length: 17 amino acids. Germline V lookup: CDR1 SGHDN, CDR2 FVKESK. V was cut by 1 base and J by 2 bases, with 17 bases left in between. CDR3 nucleotides: TGTGCCAGCAGCCAAGTGCGCAGGGGCCGAGGGCAAGAGACCCAGTACTTC. Protein product: CASSQVRRGRGQETQYF.

The V call is TRBV7-2, the J call TRBJ1-1; D is unclear. Germline CDR1 is SGHTA and CDR2 is FQGNSA. The CDR3 runs to 14 residues. The V and J ends lost 1 base and 1 base respectively, with 7 bases between them. The CDR3 reads CASSLVSENTEAFF. For the CDR3, the DNA is TGTGCCAGCAGCTTAGTCTCAGAGAACACTGAAGCTTTCTTT. Full variable domain (rest looked up from reference TRBV7-2 and TRBJ1-1): GAGVSQSPSNKVTEKGKDVELRCDPISGHTALYWYRQSLGQGLEFLIYFQGNSAPDKSGLPSDRFSAERTGGSVSTLTIQRTQQEDSAVYLCASSLVSENTEAFFGQGTRLTVV.

V gene TRBV5-1 combines with J gene TRBJ1-1; D perhaps matches TRBD1 (5 bases). This CDR3 spans 14 amino acids. Trimming stripped 1 base from V and 0 bases from J, with 7 bases between. The germline CDR1 and CDR2 sequences are SGHRS and YFSETQ. CDR3 protein: CASSLRGMNTEAFF. CDR3 nucleotide sequence: TGCGCCAGCAGCTTGCGGGGCATGAACACTGAAGCTTTCTTT.

This clone came up many times. The rearrangement links TRBV9 to TRBJ2-3; D gene ambiguous. Germline assignment: CDR1 SGDLS and CDR2 YYNGEE. The ends were cut back, 4 bases at V and 0 bases at J, with 9 bases in the middle. The CDR3 has 14 residues. CDR3 coding DNA: TGTGCCAGCAGCTCTTATCCGAGCACAGATACGCAGTATTTT. Translation gives CASSSYPSTDTQYF.

The chain is built from TRBV7-3 and TRBJ2-1; 8 bases agree with TRBD2. Losses at the gene ends were 5 bases for V and 4 bases for J; bases not matched to a gene: 13. This CDR3 spans 17 amino acids. CDR1 SGHTA and CDR2 FQGTGA come from the germline V gene. The CDR3 DNA sequence: TGTGCCAGCAGCGCCACTAGCGGAGGGGCCGCGTACAATGAGCAGTTCTTC. Its translation is CASSATSGGAAYNEQFF.

V is TRBV29-1 and J is TRBJ1-1, with TRBD1 as a possible D gene (6 bases). Germline V CDR1 and CDR2: SQVTM, ANQGSEA. V was trimmed by 2 bases and J by 5 bases, leaving 12 bases between them. This CDR3 is 13 amino acids long. The CDR3 nucleotides are TGCAGCGTTGAAATACAGGGCTTGACTGAAGCTTTCTTT. Protein sequence: CSVEIQGLTEAFF.

The chain uses TRBV24-1 and TRBJ2-1; 9 nucleotides match TRBD2. Germline V gene sequence: CDR1 KGHDR, CDR2 SFDVKD. J was trimmed by 7 bases and V by 2 bases; bases with no gene match: 8. CDR3 size: 16 residues. The CDR3 spells CATSDSRLAVWNEQFF. CDR3 DNA sequence: TGTGCCACCAGTGATTCTAGACTAGCGGTCTGGAATGAGCAGTTCTTC.